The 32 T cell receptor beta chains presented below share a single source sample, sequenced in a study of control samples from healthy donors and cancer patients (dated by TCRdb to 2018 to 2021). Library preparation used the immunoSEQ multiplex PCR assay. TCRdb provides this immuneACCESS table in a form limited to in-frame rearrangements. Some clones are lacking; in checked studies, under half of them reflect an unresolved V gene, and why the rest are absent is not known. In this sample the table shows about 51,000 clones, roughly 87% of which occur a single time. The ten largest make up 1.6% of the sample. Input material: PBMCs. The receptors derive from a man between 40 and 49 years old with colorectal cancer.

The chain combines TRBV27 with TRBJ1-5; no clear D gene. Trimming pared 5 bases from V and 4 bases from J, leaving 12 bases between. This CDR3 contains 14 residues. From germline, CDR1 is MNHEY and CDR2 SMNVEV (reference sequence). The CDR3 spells CASSLGRENQPQHF. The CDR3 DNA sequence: TGTGCCAGCAGTCTAGGACGGGAAAATCAGCCCCAGCATTTT.

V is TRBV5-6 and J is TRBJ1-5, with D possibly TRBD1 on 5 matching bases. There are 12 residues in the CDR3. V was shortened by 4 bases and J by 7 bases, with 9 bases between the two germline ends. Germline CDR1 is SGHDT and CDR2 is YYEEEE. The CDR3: CASSKQGQPQHF. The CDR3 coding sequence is TGTGCCAGCAGCAAGCAGGGCCAGCCCCAGCATTTT.

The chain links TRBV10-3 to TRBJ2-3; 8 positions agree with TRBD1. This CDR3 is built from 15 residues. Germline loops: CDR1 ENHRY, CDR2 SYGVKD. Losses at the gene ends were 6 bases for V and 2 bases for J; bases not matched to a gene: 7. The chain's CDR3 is CAIRVQGAFTDTQYF. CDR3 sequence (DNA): TGTGCCATCAGAGTCCAGGGGGCCTTCACAGATACGCAGTATTTT.

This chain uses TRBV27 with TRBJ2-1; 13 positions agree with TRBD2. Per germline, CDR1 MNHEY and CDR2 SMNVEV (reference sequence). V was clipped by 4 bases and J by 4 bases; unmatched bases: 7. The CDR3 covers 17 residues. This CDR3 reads CASSYGLAGVHYNEQFF. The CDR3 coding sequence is TGTGCCAGCAGTTACGGACTAGCGGGGGTACATTACAATGAGCAGTTCTTC.

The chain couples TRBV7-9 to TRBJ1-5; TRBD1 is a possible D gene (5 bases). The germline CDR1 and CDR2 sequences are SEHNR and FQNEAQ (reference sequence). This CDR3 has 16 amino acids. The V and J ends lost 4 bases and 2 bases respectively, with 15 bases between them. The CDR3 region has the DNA TGTGCCAGCAGCTCCGAACCGGGACGAGGCAATCAGCCCCAGCATTTT. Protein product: CASSSEPGRGNQPQHF. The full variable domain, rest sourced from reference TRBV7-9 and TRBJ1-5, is DTGVSQNPRHKITKRGQNVTFRCDPISEHNRLYWYRQTLGQGPEFLTYFQNEAQLEKSRLLSDRFSAERPKGSFSTLEIQRTEQGDSAMYLCASSSEPGRGNQPQHFGDGTRLSIL.

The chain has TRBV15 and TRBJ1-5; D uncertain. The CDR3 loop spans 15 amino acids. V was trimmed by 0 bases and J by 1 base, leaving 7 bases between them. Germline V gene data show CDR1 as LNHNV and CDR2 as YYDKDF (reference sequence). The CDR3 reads CATSRDRGSNQPQHF. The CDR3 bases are TGTGCCACCAGCAGAGATAGAGGAAGCAATCAGCCCCAGCATTTT.

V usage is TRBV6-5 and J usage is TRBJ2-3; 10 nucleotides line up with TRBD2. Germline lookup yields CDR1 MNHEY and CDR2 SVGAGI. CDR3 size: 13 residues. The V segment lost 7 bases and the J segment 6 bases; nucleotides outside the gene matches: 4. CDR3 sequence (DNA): TGTGCCAGCAACCTAGCGGGAGCGGATACGCAGTATTTT. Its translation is CASNLAGADTQYF.

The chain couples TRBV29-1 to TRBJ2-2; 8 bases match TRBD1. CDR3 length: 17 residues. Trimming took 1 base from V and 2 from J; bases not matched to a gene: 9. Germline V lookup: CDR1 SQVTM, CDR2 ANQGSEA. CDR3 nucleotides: TGCAGCGTTGAAGTTGTGACAGGGGTCCGTAACACCGGGGAGCTGTTTTTT. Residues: CSVEVVTGVRNTGELFF.

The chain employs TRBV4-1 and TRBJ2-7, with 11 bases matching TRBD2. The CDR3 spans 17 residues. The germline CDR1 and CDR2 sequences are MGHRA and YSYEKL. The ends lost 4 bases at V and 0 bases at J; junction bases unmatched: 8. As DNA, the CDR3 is TGCGCCAGCAGCCTAATAGCGGGAGGGCCAGACTCCTACGAGCAGTACTTC. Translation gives CASSLIAGGPDSYEQYF.

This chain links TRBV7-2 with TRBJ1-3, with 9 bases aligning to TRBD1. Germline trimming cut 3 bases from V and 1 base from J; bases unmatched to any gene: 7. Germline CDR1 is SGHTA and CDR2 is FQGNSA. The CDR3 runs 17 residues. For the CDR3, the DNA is TGTGCCAGCAGCTTCATTGGGACAGGGAGTTCTGGAAACACCATATATTTT. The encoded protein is CASSFIGTGSSGNTIYF. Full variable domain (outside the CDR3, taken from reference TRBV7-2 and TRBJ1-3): GAGVSQSPSNKVTEKGKDVELRCDPISGHTALYWYRQSLGQGLEFLIYFQGNSAPDKSGLPSDRFSAERTGGSVSTLTIQRTQQEDSAVYLCASSFIGTGSSGNTIYFGEGSWLTVV.

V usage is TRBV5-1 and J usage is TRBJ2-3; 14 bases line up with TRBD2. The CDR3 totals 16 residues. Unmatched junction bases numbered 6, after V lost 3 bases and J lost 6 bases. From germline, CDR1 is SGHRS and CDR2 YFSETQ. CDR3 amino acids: CASSSGLAGAGDTQYF. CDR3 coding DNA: TGCGCCAGCAGCTCGGGACTAGCGGGAGCGGGTGATACGCAGTATTTT.

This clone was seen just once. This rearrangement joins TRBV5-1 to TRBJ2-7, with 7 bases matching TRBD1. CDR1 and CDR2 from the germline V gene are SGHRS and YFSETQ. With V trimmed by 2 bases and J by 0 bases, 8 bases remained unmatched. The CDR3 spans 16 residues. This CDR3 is CASSFGQVKDSYEQYF. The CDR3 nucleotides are TGCGCCAGCAGCTTCGGACAGGTGAAGGACTCCTACGAGCAGTACTTC. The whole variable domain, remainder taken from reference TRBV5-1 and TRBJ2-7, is KAGVTQTPRYLIKTRGQQVTLSCSPISGHRSVSWYQQTPGQGLQFLFEYFSETQRNKGNFPGRFSGRQFSNSRSEMNVSTLELGDSALYLCASSFGQVKDSYEQYFGPGTRLTVT.

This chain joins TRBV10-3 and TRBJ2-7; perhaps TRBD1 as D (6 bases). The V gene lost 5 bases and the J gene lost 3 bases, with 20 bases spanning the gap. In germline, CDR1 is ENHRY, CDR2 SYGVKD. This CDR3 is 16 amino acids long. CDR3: CAISTRTAPAGYEQYF. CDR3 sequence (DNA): TGTGCCATCAGTACGAGGACAGCGCCAGCCGGCTACGAGCAGTACTTC.

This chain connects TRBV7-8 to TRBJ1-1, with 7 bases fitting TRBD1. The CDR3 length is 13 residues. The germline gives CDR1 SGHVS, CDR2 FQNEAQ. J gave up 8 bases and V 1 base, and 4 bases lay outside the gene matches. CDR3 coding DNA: TGTGCCAGCAGCTTAGTTGTAGGGGGCGAAGCTTTCTTT. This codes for CASSLVVGGEAFF.

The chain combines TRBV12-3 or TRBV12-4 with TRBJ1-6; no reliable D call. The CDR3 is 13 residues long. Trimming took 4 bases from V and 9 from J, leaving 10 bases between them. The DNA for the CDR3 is TGTGCCAGCAGTTCGGTTGAGGGTTCACCCCTCCACTTT. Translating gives CASSSVEGSPLHF.

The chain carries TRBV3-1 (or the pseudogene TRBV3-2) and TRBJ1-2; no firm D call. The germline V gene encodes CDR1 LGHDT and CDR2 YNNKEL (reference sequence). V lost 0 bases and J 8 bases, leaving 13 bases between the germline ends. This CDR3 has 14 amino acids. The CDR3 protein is CASSQDTRPEGYTF. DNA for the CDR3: TGTGCCAGCAGCCAAGACACCCGCCCCGAGGGCTACACCTTC.

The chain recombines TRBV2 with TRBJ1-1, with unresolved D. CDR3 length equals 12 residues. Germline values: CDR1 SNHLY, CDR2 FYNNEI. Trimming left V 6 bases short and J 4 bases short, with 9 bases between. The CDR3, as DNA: TGTGCCAGCAGGGGAGATCTCACTGAAGCTTTCTTT. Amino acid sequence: CASRGDLTEAFF.

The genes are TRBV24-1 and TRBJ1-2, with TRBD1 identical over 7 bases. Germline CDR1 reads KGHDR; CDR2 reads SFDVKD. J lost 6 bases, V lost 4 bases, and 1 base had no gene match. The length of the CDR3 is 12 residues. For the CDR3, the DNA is TGTGCCACCAGTGAGACAGGGCATGGCTACACCTTC. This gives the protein CATSETGHGYTF.

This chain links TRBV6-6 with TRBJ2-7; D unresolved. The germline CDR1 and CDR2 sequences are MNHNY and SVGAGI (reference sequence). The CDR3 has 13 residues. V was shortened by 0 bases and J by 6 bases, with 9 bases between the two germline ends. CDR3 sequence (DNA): TGTGCCAGCAGTTACTCAGAGGTTGGCGAGCAGTACTTC. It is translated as CASSYSEVGEQYF.

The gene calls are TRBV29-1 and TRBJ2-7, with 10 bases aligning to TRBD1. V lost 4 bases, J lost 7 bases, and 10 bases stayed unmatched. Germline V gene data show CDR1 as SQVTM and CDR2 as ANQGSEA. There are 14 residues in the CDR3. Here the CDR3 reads CSVGSGTGAGEQYF. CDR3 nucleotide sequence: TGCAGCGTTGGGTCCGGGACAGGGGCTGGAGAGCAGTACTTC.

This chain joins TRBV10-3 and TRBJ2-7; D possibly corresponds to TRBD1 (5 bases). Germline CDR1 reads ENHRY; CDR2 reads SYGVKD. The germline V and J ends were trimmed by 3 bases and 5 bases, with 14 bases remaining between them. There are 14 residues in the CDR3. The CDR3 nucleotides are TGTGCCATCAGTGACAGGGCGAAAATCGACGAGCAGTACTTC. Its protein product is CAISDRAKIDEQYF.

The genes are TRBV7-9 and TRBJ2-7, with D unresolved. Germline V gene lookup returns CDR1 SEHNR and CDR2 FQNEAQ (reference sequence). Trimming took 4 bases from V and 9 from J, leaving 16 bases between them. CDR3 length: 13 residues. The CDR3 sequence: CASSSGELRGQYF. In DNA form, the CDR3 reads TGTGCCAGCAGCTCAGGAGAACTACGAGGGCAGTACTTC.

CDR3 protein: CAWSLPGTLREKLFF. In DNA, the CDR3 is TGTGCCTGGAGTCTACCTGGGACACTACGAGAAAAACTGTTTTTT. This chain joins TRBV30 and TRBJ1-4; a weak D match, TRBD1 (6 bases). Germline CDR1 and CDR2: GTSNPN and SVGIG (reference sequence). V lost 2 bases to trimming and J lost 8 bases, with 18 bases between them. There are 15 residues in the CDR3.

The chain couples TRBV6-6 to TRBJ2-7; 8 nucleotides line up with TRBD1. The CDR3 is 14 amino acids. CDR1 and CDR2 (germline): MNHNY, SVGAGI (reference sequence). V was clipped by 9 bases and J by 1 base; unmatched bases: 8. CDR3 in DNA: TGTGCCAGTAAGAGACAGGGGATGTCCTACGAGCAGTACTTC. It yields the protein CASKRQGMSYEQYF.

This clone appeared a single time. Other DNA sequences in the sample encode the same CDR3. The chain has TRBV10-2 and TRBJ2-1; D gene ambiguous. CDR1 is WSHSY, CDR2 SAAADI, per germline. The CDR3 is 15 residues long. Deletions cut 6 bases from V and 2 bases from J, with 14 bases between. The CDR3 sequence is CASSDHPLPYNEQFF. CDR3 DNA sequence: TGCGCCAGCAGCGATCATCCGCTTCCCTACAATGAGCAGTTCTTC.

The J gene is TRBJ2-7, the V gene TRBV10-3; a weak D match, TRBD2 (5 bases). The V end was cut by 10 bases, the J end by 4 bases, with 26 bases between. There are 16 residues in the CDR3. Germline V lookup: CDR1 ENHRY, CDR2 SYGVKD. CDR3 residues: CATLAMVWGEEYEQYF. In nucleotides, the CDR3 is TGTGCCACCCTGGCGATGGTTTGGGGAGAGGAGTACGAGCAGTACTTC.

The CDR3 nucleotides read TGTGCCAGCGGATTTCGGACCGGACCTGAAAAACTGTTTTTT. Its protein is CASGFRTGPEKLFF. The V call is TRBV27, the J call TRBJ1-4; D not resolved. With 8 bases removed from V and 7 bases from J, the gap between germline ends came to 17 bases. The germline V gene has CDR1 MNHEY and CDR2 SMNVEV (reference sequence). The CDR3 has 14 residues. The full variable domain, completed using reference TRBV27 and TRBJ1-4, is EAQVTQNPRYLITVTGKKLTVTCSQNMNHEYMSWYRQDPGLGLRQIYYSMNVEVTDKGDVPEGYKVSRKEKRNFPLILESPSPNQTSLYFCASGFRTGPEKLFFGSGTQLSVL.

DNA of the CDR3: TGTGCCAGCAGCTTGGCGTTTCCTGGGAGGGCTGGGGCTGAAGCTTTCTTT. This gives the protein CASSLAFPGRAGAEAFF. This rearrangement joins TRBV5-6 to TRBJ1-1; D call uncertain. Deletions cut 0 bases from V and 6 bases from J, with 21 bases between. This CDR3 has 17 residues. Germline CDR1 reads SGHDT; CDR2 reads YYEEEE.

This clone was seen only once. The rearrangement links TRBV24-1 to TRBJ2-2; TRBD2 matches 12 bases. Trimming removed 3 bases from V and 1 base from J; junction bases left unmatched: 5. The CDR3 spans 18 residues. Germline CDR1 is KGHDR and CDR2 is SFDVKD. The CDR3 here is CATSDATSGRENTGELFF. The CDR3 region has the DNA TGTGCCACCAGTGATGCGACTAGCGGGAGAGAGAACACCGGGGAGCTGTTTTTT.

The CDR3 DNA reads TGTGCCTGGAGTGTCCCCGGGGGAGAGGACATTCAGTACTTC. This codes for CAWSVPGGEDIQYF. V and J are TRBV30 and TRBJ2-4, with a weak D call TRBD2 (6 bases). Trimming took 0 bases from V and 8 from J, leaving 14 bases between them. In germline, CDR1 is GTSNPN, CDR2 SVGIG (reference sequence). The CDR3 sequence is 14 residues long.

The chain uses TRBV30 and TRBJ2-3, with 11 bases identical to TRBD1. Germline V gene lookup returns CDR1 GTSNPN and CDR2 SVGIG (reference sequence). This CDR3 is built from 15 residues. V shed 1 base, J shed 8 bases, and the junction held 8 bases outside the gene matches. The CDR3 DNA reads TGTGCCTGGAGTGGCCGGGACAGGGGGATCGGTACGCAGTATTTT. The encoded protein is CAWSGRDRGIGTQYF.

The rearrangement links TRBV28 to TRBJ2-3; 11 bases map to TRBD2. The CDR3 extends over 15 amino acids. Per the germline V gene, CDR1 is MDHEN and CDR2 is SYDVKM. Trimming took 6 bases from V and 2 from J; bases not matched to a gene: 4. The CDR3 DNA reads TGTGCCAGCAGGGGGACTAGCGGAAACACAGATACGCAGTATTTT. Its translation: CASRGTSGNTDTQYF.